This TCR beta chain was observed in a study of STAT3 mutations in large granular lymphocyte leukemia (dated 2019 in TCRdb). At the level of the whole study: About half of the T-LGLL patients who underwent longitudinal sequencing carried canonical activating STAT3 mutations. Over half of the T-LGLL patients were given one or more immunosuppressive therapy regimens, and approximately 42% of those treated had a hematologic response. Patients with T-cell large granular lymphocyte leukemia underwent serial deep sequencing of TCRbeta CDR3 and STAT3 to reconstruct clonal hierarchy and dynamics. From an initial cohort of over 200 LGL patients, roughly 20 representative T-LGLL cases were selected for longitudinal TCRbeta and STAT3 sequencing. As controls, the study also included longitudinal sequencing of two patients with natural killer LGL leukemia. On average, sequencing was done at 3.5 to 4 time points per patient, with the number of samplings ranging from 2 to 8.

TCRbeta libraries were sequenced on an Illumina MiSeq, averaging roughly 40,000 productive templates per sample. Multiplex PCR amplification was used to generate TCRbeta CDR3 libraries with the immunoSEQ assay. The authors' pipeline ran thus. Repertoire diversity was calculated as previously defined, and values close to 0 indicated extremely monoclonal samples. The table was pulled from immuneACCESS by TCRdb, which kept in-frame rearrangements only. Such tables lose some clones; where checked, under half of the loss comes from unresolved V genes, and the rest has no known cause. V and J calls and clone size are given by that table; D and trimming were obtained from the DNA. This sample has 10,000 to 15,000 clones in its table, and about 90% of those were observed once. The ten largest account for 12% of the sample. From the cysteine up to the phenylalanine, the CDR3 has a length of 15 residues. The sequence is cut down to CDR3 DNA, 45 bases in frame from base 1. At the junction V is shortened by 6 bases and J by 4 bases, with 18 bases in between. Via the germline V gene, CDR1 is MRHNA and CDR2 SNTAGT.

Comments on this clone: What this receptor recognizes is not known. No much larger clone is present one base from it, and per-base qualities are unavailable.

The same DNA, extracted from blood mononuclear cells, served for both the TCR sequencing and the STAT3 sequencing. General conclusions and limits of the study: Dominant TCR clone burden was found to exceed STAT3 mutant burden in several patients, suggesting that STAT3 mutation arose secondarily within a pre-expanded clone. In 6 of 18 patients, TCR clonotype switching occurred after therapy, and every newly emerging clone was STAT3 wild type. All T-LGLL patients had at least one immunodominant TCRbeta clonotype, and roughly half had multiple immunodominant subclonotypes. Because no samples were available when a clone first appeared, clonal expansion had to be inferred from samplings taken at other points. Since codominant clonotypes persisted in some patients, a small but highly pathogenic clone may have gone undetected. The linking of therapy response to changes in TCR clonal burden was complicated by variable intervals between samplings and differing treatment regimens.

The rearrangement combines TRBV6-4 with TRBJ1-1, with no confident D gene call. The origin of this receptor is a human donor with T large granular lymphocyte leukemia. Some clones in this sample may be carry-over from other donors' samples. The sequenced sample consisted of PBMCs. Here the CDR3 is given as CASRLDAISGTEAFF. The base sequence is TGTGCCAGCAGACTCGACGCAATTTCGGGCACTGAAGCTTTCTTT.